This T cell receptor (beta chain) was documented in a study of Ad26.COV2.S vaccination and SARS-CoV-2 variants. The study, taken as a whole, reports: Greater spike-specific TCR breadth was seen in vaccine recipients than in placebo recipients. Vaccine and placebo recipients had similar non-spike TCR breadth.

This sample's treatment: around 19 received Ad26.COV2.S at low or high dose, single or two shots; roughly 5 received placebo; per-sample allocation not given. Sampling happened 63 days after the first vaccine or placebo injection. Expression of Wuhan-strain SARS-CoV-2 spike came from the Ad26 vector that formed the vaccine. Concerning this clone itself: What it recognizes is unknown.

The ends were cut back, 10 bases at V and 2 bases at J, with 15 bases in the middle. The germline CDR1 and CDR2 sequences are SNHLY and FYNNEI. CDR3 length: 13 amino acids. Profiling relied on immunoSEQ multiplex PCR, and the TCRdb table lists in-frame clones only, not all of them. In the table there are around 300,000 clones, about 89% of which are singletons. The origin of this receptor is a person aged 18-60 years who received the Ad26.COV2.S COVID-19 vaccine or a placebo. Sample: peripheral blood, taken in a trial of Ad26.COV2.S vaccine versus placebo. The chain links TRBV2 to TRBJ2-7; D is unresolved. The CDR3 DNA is TGTGCCACCGCCGGGCCTCCTACCTACGAGCAGTACTTC. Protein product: CATAGPPTYEQYF.